This T cell receptor (beta chain) was obtained from a study of CD8+CD57+ T cells in acquired aplastic anemia (dated by TCRdb to 2016 to 2019). With regard to the full study: A mean of 3.2 ug of DNA, ranging from roughly 0.19 to 27.4 ug, was extracted from sorted CD4+ and CD8+ cells.

Overall results and qualifications from the work: Around 30 CD8+ CDR3 sequences were shared between patients and controls but appeared highly expressed in patients and within their immunodominant clones. No significant difference in CD8+ Simpson's diversity was found between patients and healthy controls (P=0.060).

Looking up the germline V gene (reference sequence) yields CDR1 LGHDT and CDR2 YNNKEL. Spanning cysteine to phenylalanine, the CDR3 consists of 13 amino acids. Only the CDR3 DNA is retained, 39 bases long and in frame from the first base. Genomic DNA served as template for TCR beta VDJ combination and CDR3 sequence profiling. TCR repertoire sequencing was run on an Illumina HiSeq 2000. The study's own analysis went as follows. TRBV/TRBJ rearrangement plots, CDR3 size and DJ length profiles, and Simpson's diversity index were used to evaluate the repertoires. The most abundant DNA sequence in the deep sequencing data was defined as the immunodominant clone. CDR3 amino acid sequences were screened for sharing across subjects and were compared with published repertoires and the VDJdb database. The public reads were reprocessed in TCRdb via fastp at Q25 and MiXCR, keeping in-frame beta chains. For every CDR3 protein sequence, its rows merge into one entry that carries the most common genes and DNA. The V and J calls were determined by TCRdb, not by the authors. The sample profile shows about 270,000 distinct CDR3 sequences; approximately 55% of them were found once. The ten largest account for 8% of the sample.

In regard to this clonotype: Its antigen remains undetermined. The junction and the germline gene differ at one end; a read error may be behind it.

The study deep-sequenced TCR repertoires of sorted CD4+ and CD8+ blood T cells from severe aplastic anemia patients and healthy subjects. Ficoll-Paque density gradient centrifugation was used to isolate peripheral blood mononuclear cells. CD4+ and CD8+ T cells were sorted by FACS or magnetic beads before DNA extraction. The chain is assembled from TRBV3-1 and TRBJ2-5; TRBD2 is a weak D gene call, 5 bases matching. The sample comprised sorted CD4+, CD8+, or CD8+CD57+ T cells (not recorded which) from PBMCs. The clonotype comes from a human donor with severe aplastic anemia or a healthy control (not recorded which). The CDR3 region: CASSHDYKEAQYF. DNA sequence: TGTGCCAGCAGCCATGACTACAAAGAGGCCCAGTACTTC.